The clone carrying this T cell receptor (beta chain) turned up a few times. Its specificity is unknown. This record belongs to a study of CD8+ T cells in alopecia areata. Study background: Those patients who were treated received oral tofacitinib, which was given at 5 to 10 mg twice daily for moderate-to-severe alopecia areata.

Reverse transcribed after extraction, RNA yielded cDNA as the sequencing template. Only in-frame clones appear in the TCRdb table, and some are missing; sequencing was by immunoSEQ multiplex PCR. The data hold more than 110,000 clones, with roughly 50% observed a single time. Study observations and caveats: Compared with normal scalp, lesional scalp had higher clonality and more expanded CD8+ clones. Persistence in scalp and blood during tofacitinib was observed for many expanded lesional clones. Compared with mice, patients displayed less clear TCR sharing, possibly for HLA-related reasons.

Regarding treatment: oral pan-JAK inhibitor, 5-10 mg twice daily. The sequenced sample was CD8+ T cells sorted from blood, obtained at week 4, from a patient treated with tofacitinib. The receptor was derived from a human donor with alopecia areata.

CDR3 DNA sequence: TGTGCCTGGAGTGTAGGGCAGCCGACCTTCGGGGCCAACGTCCTGACTTTC. Translated: CAWSVGQPTFGANVLTF. V and J are TRBV30 and TRBJ2-6; no clear D gene. Germline CDR1 GTSNPN, CDR2 SVGIG (reference sequence). Between the trimmed V and J ends, which lost 0 bases and 4 bases, there was a span of 16 bases. There are 17 residues in the CDR3.